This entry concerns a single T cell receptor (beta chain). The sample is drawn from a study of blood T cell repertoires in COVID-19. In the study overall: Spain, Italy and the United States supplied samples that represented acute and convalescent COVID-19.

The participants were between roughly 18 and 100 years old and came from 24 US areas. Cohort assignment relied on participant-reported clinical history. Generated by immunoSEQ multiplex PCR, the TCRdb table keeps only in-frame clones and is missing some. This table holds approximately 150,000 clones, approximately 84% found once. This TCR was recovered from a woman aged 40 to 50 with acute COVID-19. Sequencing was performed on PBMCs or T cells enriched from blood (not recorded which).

CDR3 nucleotides: TGTGCCAGTAGTCGAGTAGCGGGGAACACAGATACGCAGTATTTT. This sequence encodes CASSRVAGNTDTQYF. The rearrangement links TRBV19 to TRBJ2-3; the match to TRBD2 covers 8 bases. CDR1 LNHDA and CDR2 SQIVND come from the germline V gene (reference sequence). The CDR3 contains 15 residues. Trimming took 5 bases from V and 2 from J; bases not matched to a gene: 6.